The clone carrying this T cell receptor (beta chain) was picked up many times. Its matching antigen is unknown. V dropped 0 bases and J dropped 5 bases, with 13 bases sitting between them. The CDR3 runs to 15 residues. CDR1 is LGHDT and CDR2 is YNNKEL in the germline V gene (reference sequence). This entry is derived from a study of neurological immune-mediated disorders. The study's findings and limits: The absence of shared CDR3 amino acid sequences among expanded clones across subjects suggests private repertoires in all groups.

MiXCR was run by TCRdb on the 5' RACE reads, yielding one entry per CDR3 protein. Here the sample spans under 25,000 distinct CDR3 sequences, 2.6% being singletons. The sequence came from a woman under 30 with multiple sclerosis. The V and J genes are TRBV3-1 and TRBJ1-2; D not resolved. Sequencing was carried out using PBMCs. The CDR3 region has the DNA TGTGCCAGCAGCCAAGACGGACGGTCGCTTTATGGCTACACCTTC. This translates into CASSQDGRSLYGYTF. The entire variable domain, with the rest obtained from reference TRBV3-1 and TRBJ1-2, is as follows: DTAVSQTPKYLVTQMGNDKSIKCEQNLGHDTMYWYKQDSKKFLKIMFSYNNKELIINETVPNRFSPKSPDKAHLNLHINSLELGDSAVYFCASSQDGRSLYGYTFGSGTRLTVV.